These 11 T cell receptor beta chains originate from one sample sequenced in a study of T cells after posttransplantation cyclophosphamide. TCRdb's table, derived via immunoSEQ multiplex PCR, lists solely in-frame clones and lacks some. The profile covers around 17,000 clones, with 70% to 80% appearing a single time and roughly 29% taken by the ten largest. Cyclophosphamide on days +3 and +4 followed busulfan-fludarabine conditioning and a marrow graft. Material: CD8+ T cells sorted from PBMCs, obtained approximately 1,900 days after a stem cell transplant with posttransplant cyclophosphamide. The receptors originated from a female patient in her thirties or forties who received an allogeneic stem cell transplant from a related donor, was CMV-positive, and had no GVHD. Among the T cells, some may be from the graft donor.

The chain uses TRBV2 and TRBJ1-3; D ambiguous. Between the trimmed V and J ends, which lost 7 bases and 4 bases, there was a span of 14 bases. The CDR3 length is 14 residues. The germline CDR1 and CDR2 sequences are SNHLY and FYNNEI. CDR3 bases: TGTGCCAGCAAGCAGTCCGAGGCGGGAAACACCATATATTTT. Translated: CASKQSEAGNTIYF.

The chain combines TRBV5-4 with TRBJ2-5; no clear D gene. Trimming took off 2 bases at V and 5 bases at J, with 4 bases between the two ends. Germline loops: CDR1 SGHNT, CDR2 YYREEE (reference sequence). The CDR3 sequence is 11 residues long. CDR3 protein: CASSFGETQYF. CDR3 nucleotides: TGTGCCAGCAGCTTCGGGGAGACCCAGTACTTC.

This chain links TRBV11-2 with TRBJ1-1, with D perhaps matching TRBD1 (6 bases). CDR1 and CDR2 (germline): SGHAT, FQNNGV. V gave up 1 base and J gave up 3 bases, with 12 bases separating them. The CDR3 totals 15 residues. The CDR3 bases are TGTGCCAGCAGCTTAGGTCAGGGGAGCGACACTGAAGCTTTCTTT. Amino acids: CASSLGQGSDTEAFF.

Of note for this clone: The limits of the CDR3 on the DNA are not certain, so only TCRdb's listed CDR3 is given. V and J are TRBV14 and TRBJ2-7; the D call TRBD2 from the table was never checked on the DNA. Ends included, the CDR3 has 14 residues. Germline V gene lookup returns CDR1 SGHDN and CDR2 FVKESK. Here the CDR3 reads CASSQVANGAREYF.

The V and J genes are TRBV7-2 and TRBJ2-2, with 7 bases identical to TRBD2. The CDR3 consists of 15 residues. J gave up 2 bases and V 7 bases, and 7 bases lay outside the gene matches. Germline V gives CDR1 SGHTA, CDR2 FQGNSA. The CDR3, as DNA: TGTGCCAGCACATGGGGGGGGTTTAACACCGGGGAGCTGTTTTTT. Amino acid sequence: CASTWGGFNTGELFF.

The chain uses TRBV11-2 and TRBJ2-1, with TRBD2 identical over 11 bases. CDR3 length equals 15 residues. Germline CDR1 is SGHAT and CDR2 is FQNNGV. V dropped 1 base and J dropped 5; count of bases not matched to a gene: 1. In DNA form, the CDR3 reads TGTGCCAGCAGCTTAGTAGCGGGGGGGAACAATGAGCAGTTCTTC. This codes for CASSLVAGGNNEQFF.

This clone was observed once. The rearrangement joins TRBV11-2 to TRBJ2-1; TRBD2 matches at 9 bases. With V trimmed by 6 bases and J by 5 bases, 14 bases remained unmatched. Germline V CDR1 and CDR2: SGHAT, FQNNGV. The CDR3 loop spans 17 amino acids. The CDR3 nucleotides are TGTGCCAGCAGATCGGCCTTTGGCGGGGGGGCTAACAATGAGCAGTTCTTC. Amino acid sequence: CASRSAFGGGANNEQFF.

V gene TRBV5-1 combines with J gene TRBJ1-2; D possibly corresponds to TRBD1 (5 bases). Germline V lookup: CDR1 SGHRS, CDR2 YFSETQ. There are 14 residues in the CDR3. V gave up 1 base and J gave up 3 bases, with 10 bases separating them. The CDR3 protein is CASSLHPGYYGYTF. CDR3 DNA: TGCGCCAGCAGCTTGCATCCAGGGTACTATGGCTACACCTTC.

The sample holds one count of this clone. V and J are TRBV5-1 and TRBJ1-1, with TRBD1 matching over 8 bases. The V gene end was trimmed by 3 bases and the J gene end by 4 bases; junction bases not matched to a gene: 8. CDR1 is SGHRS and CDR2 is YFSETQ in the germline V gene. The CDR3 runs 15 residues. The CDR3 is CASSSLQGAGTEAFF. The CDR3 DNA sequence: TGCGCCAGCAGCTCATTGCAGGGGGCGGGCACTGAAGCTTTCTTT.

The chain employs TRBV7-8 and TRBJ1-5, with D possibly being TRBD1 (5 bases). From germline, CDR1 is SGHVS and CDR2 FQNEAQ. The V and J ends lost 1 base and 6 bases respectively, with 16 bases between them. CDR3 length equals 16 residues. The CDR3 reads CASSLVDSRSFQPQHF. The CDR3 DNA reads TGTGCCAGCAGCTTAGTTGACAGCCGTAGCTTTCAGCCCCAGCATTTT.

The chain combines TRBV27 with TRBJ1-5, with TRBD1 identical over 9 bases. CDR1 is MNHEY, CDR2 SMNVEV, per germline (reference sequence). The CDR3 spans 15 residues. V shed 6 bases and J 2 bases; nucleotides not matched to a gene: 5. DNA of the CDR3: TGTGCCAGCAGCCGGGACAGGGAGGGCAATCAGCCCCAGCATTTT. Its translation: CASSRDREGNQPQHF.